This T cell receptor beta chain was found in a study of T-cell memory formation after mild COVID-19. Germline loops: CDR1 MGHRA, CDR2 YSYEKL. The CDR3 is 17 residues long. Trimming cost V 2 bases and J 2 bases; bases outside gene matches: 9. After 5'RACE with constant-segment primers, TCR alpha and TCR beta cDNA libraries carrying sample barcodes and UMIs were obtained. One entry per CDR3 protein, called by TCRdb with MiXCR from the 5' RACE reads. This table has 180,000 or so distinct CDR3 sequences, around a tenth appearing once. This clonotype has just a few counts. Its antigen is currently unknown. Study-level points and caveats: Second-wave clones that peaked on day 37 lacked confirmed SARS-CoV-2 specificity.

The sequence came from a man aged 18-30 years who had mild COVID-19 (a few samples of this study predate the infection). Cell type and time point are not known. Sequenced: PBMCs or a T cell subset sorted from them (not recorded which). The chain joins TRBV4-1 to TRBJ1-3; 7 nucleotides match TRBD1. Here the CDR3 reads CASSQSSHRGTGNTIYF. CDR3 DNA sequence: TGCGCCAGCAGCCAATCGAGTCACAGGGGTACTGGAAACACCATATATTTT.